The 18 T cell receptor beta chains below were found in one sample sequenced in a study of cytomegalovirus exposure and HLA in healthy donors. 13 Jbeta primers and 60 Vbeta primers were used for the PCR. Measured with immunoSEQ multiplex PCR; TCRdb has only the in-frame clones, and not every one. This sample yields 150,000 to 200,000 clones, of which roughly four fifths are seen a single time; 4.1% belongs to the top ten. Sequencing was done on a sample of PBMCs. These receptors all stem from a man aged 50 to 60 in good health and CMV-seropositive.

This rearrangement joins TRBV27 to TRBJ2-5; 9 bases are a match to TRBD2. The CDR3 covers 15 residues. V was pared by 4 bases and J by 3 bases, with 6 bases of the junction left unmatched. CDR1 is MNHEY, CDR2 SMNVEV, per germline (reference sequence). This chain's CDR3 is CASSSFSGSKETQYF. CDR3 DNA: TGTGCCAGCAGTTCCTTTAGCGGGAGTAAAGAGACCCAGTACTTC.

V usage is TRBV27 and J usage is TRBJ1-1; a possible D gene is TRBD1 (5 bases). V was cut by 3 bases and J by 3 bases, with 14 bases left in between. The CDR3 length is 15 residues. Per germline, CDR1 MNHEY and CDR2 SMNVEV (reference sequence). The CDR3 here is CASSFFPRVDTEAFF. The CDR3, as DNA: TGTGCCAGCAGTTTTTTCCCCAGGGTGGACACTGAAGCTTTCTTT.

Comments on this clone: Within the sample, other DNA sequences also encode this same CDR3. The chain employs TRBV5-1 and TRBJ2-5; maybe TRBD1 (6 bases). This CDR3 region has 13 residues. The germline V gene encodes CDR1 SGHRS and CDR2 YFSETQ. Trimming stripped 0 bases from V and 5 bases from J, with 8 bases between. CDR3 DNA: TGCGCCAGCAGCTTGGCAAGGGGGGAGACCCAGTACTTC. Its protein is CASSLARGETQYF.

The rearrangement uses TRBV5-1 and TRBJ1-1; 7 bases are shared with TRBD1. This CDR3 has 15 residues. V gave up 0 bases and J gave up 5 bases; unmatched junction bases: 7. CDR1 is SGHRS, CDR2 YFSETQ, per germline. CDR3 DNA: TGCGCCAGCAGCTTGGCCCAGGGGGAGAGTACTGAAGCTTTCTTT. It encodes CASSLAQGESTEAFF.

The chain links TRBV20-1 to TRBJ2-5; D possibly corresponds to TRBD1 (5 bases). Gene TRBJ2-7 matches the end of the DNA better, so the J call may be wrong. CDR3 length equals 11 residues. Germline values: CDR1 DFQATT, CDR2 SNEGSKA (reference sequence). DNA of the CDR3: TGCAGTGCTCACAGGATATACGAGCAGTACTTC. Translating gives CSAHRIYEQYF.

Only a few counts were recorded for this clone. The chain combines TRBV6-1 with TRBJ2-1, with 7 bases identical to TRBD1. V trimming: 8 bases; J trimming: 4 bases; junction bases outside the gene matches: 5. The CDR3 has 13 residues. The germline V gene encodes CDR1 MNHNS and CDR2 SASEGT. CDR3 in amino acids: CASPRTGYNEQFF. CDR3 bases: TGTGCCAGCCCAAGGACAGGTTACAATGAGCAGTTCTTC.

The chain joins TRBV7-8 to TRBJ1-5, with D perhaps TRBD1 (6 bases). Germline V gene data show CDR1 as SGHVS and CDR2 as FQNEAQ. V lost 4 bases and J lost 4, with 20 bases in between. The CDR3 is 17 amino acids. CDR3 amino acids: CASSSIRTGTPNQPQHF. The CDR3 region has the DNA TGTGCCAGCAGCTCGATAAGGACCGGGACACCAAATCAGCCCCAGCATTTT.

This chain joins TRBV5-6 and TRBJ2-3; tentative D call: TRBD2 (5 bases). The CDR3 has 18 amino acids. The germline CDR1 and CDR2 sequences are SGHDT and YYEEEE. V shed 2 bases and J shed 7 bases, with 26 bases lying between them. The CDR3 sequence is CASSFGVLVKSGCHTQYF. CDR3 nucleotides: TGTGCCAGCAGCTTTGGGGTCCTAGTGAAAAGCGGATGTCATACGCAGTATTTT.

The CDR3 loop reads CAWREGTESGYTF. The CDR3 nucleotides are TGTGCCTGGCGAGAAGGGACAGAGTCTGGCTACACCTTC. The chain carries TRBV30 and TRBJ1-2, with TRBD1 identical over 7 bases. V gave up 5 bases and J gave up 7 bases; unmatched junction bases: 10. Germline V CDR1 and CDR2: GTSNPN, SVGIG (reference sequence). The CDR3 sequence is 13 residues long.

The chain joins TRBV21-1 to TRBJ2-5; TRBD2 is taken as the D call from the table, unchecked against the DNA. Matching the DNA end better, TRBJ2-7 makes the J call doubtful. TRBV21-1 is a documented pseudogene. The CDR3 consists of 14 residues. The CDR3 DNA reads TGTGCCAGCAGCAAAGAGGGGGGGCTCTACGAGCAGTACTTC. The encoded protein is CASSKEGGLYEQYF.

The chain employs TRBV6-6 and TRBJ2-7, with 8 positions matching TRBD1. The CDR3 extends over 13 amino acids. Trimming cost V 8 bases and J 3 bases; bases outside gene matches: 6. CDR1 and CDR2 (germline): MNHNY, SVGAGI (reference sequence). CDR3 in DNA: TGTGCCAGCTGGGTCGGACAGGGCTACGAGCAGTACTTC. Amino acid sequence: CASWVGQGYEQYF.

The gene calls are TRBV19 and TRBJ1-5; 10 bases map to TRBD1. This CDR3 has 16 amino acids. Germline CDR1 and CDR2: LNHDA and SQIVND (reference sequence). V shed 7 bases, J shed 4 bases, and the junction held 10 bases outside the gene matches. The CDR3 region is CASTGQGRVRNQPQHF. Here the CDR3 DNA reads TGTGCCAGTACGGGACAGGGGAGAGTACGTAATCAGCCCCAGCATTTT.

The chain has TRBV30 and TRBJ1-3; D is ambiguous. The germline CDR1 and CDR2 sequences are GTSNPN and SVGIG (reference sequence). V gave up 1 base and J gave up 0 bases, with 4 bases separating them. This CDR3 has 13 residues. In DNA, the CDR3 is TGTGCCTGGAGTGCTAGCTCTGGAAACACCATATATTTT. Encoded protein: CAWSASSGNTIYF.

This chain joins TRBV6-1 and TRBJ2-5; 8 bases match TRBD2. CDR1 MNHNS and CDR2 SASEGT come from the germline V gene. This CDR3 region has 13 residues. With V trimmed by 6 bases and J by 14 bases, 14 bases remained unmatched. CDR3 DNA: TGTGCCAGCAGCACCATCGGACTAGCTAGTCCCTACTTC. This gives the protein CASSTIGLASPYF.

This chain links TRBV18 with TRBJ2-3, with TRBD2 matching over 9 bases. Germline V gene data show CDR1 as KGHSH and CDR2 as LQKENI. The CDR3 length is 17 residues. Trimming removed 5 bases from V and 1 base from J; junction bases left unmatched: 10. Here the CDR3 reads CASSALAGERGTDTQYF. In DNA form, the CDR3 reads TGTGCCAGCTCAGCATTAGCGGGAGAGCGGGGCACAGATACGCAGTATTTT.

The chain uses TRBV5-6 and TRBJ1-5; 8 positions agree with TRBD1. Trimming at V came to 4 bases and at J to 1 base, leaving 4 bases not matched to a gene. This CDR3 comprises 15 residues. Germline values: CDR1 SGHDT, CDR2 YYEEEE. In DNA, the CDR3 is TGTGCCAGCAGCCTGGGACAGGTGAGCAATCAGCCCCAGCATTTT. Translated: CASSLGQVSNQPQHF. Full variable domain (rest looked up from reference TRBV5-6 and TRBJ1-5): DAGVTQSPTHLIKTRGQQVTLRCSPKSGHDTVSWYQQALGQGPQFIFQYYEEEERQRGNFPDRFSGHQFPNYSSELNVNALLLGDSALYLCASSLGQVSNQPQHFGDGTRLSIL.

The chain joins TRBV19 to TRBJ1-1, with D tentatively TRBD1 (5 bases). With 6 bases removed from V and 1 base from J, the gap between germline ends came to 18 bases. The germline V gene encodes CDR1 LNHDA and CDR2 SQIVND (reference sequence). CDR3 length: 16 amino acids. In DNA form, the CDR3 reads TGTGCCAGTAGGATGGTGGCGGGGGGGTGGAACACTGAAGCTTTCTTT. This encodes CASRMVAGGWNTEAFF.

The chain couples TRBV30 to TRBJ2-1; 10 bases are shared with TRBD2. The CDR3 is made up of 15 amino acids. With V trimmed by 0 bases and J by 8 bases, 7 bases remained unmatched. Germline V CDR1 and CDR2: GTSNPN, SVGIG (reference sequence). This CDR3 is CAWSVSSGSTDEQFF. The CDR3 DNA reads as TGTGCCTGGAGTGTGTCTAGCGGGAGCACGGATGAGCAGTTCTTC.